This T cell receptor beta chain was observed in a study of T cell clonotyping in hematopoietic cell transplantation. Study results and caveats: Without cell sorting, CD4 versus CD8 contributions remain unresolved. At the given depth, recipient repertoires were over 95% de novo clonotypes.

Produced via immunoSEQ multiplex PCR; TCRdb's table is partial and in-frame only. The data hold about 13,000 clones, with more than 90% observed a single time. Germline CDR1 and CDR2: SNHLY and FYNNEI. This CDR3 region has 16 residues. V trimming: 6 bases; J trimming: 0 bases; junction bases outside the gene matches: 1. This clone was found once. Antigen: not known. The receptor was derived from a female patient aged 50-65 years who had an allogeneic stem cell transplant from an unrelated donor, so the T cells may come from the graft donor. Some clones in this sample may be carry-over from other donors' samples. The specimen was PBMCs, collected 100 days after allogeneic stem cell transplant. The rearrangement joins TRBV2 to TRBJ2-1; 14 bases agree with TRBD2. CDR3 sequence: CASRGTSGSSYNEQFF. Here the CDR3 DNA reads TGTGCCAGCAGGGGGACTAGCGGGAGCTCCTACAATGAGCAGTTCTTC.